Sequencing of this T cell receptor beta chain was carried out in a study of cytomegalovirus exposure and HLA in healthy donors. Study overall: Most genotyped donors, around four fifths of 300 to 400, had Caucasian-associated genetic ancestry. Study-wide findings and caveats: One variant, a missense change in DCLRE1C, was linked in a later analysis to TCR beta V- and J-gene trimming. Most TCR beta V segments were productive about 90% or about 30% of the time in an earlier analysis. Later analysis found that TCR beta chains associated with HLA were more clonally expanded than other, equally common chains.

Germline V gene data show CDR1 as SGDLS and CDR2 as YYNGEE. This CDR3 is 14 amino acids long. V gave up 3 bases and J gave up 2 bases; unmatched junction bases: 3. Both 60 Vbeta primers and 13 Jbeta primers went into the PCR. Data came from immunoSEQ multiplex PCR; TCRdb stores just in-frame clones and leaves some out. Altogether 210,000 or so clones are present, 85% being singletons, with the ten largest covering about 1.2%. In regard to this clone: The antigen is unknown.

The material sequenced was PBMCs. This chain joins TRBV9 and TRBJ1-2; 8 nucleotides align to TRBD1. The clonotype was recovered from a human donor in good health. DNA for the CDR3: TGTGCCAGCAGCGGACAGGGGATAAACTATGGCTACACCTTC. The encoded protein is CASSGQGINYGYTF.